The 24 T cell receptor beta chains below all came from one sample that was sequenced in a study of beta chain features in type 1 diabetes. Study-wide results and caveats: Shorter TCRB CDR3s, moderately but significantly so, were found in Type 1 diabetes patients in all four CD4+ subsets.

Their recognized antigens are unknown. Since all of the isolated RNA was reverse transcribed, expressed TCRB transcripts were what got sequenced. Sequencing used immunoSEQ multiplex PCR; TCRdb keeps in-frame clones, though not all of them. The table lists roughly 730,000 clones, roughly 12% of them singletons, with 0.022% in the top ten. The sample comprised naive CD4+ T cells from blood. The receptors shown here come from a man between 18 and 29 years old with type 1 diabetes.

This clone was picked up a small number of times. The gene calls are TRBV7-9 and TRBJ2-1, with 9 nucleotides matching TRBD1. The CDR3 length is 14 residues. Germline trimming cut 10 bases from V and 8 bases from J; bases unmatched to any gene: 12. The germline gives CDR1 SEHNR, CDR2 FQNEAQ (reference sequence). DNA for the CDR3: TGTGCCACTCCTTACAGGGGGCGCGACTATGAGCAGTTCTTC. This gives the protein CATPYRGRDYEQFF.

The chain is built from TRBV4-1 and TRBJ2-1; either TRBD1 or TRBD2 may supply D (5 bases each). CDR3 length: 18 amino acids. With 4 bases removed from V and 5 bases from J, the gap between germline ends came to 24 bases. CDR1 and CDR2 from the germline V gene are MGHRA and YSYEKL. The CDR3 sequence is CASSLNDFGGSPNNEQFF. CDR3 coding DNA: TGCGCCAGCAGCCTCAACGACTTTGGGGGATCTCCTAACAATGAGCAGTTCTTC.

In its sample, this clone was seen a few times. The germline gene is not matched at one end of the junction; a read error may be the cause. The chain recombines TRBV7-2 with TRBJ1-2; TRBD1 matches at 8 bases. Germline CDR1 is SGHTA and CDR2 is FQGNSA. The CDR3 is 15 residues long. The CDR3: CASSLVAPPGGAGQF. As DNA, the CDR3 is TGTGCCAGCAGCTTAGTGGCCCCCCCAGGGGGCGCAGGTCAATTC. Full variable domain (missing parts from reference TRBV7-2 and TRBJ1-2): GAGVSQSPSNKVTEKGKDVELRCDPISGHTALYWYRQSLGQGLEFLIYFQGNSAPDKSGLPSDRFSAERTGGSVSTLTIQRTQQEDSAVYLCASSLVAPPGGAGQFGSGTRLTVV.

This clone has only a few counts. The chain links TRBV13 to TRBJ1-2, with D unresolved. This CDR3 region has 14 residues. Germline V gene lookup returns CDR1 PRHDT and CDR2 FYEKMQ (reference sequence). The ends were cut back, 5 bases at V and 4 bases at J, with 14 bases in the middle. CDR3 region: CASSQRTVTYGYTF. In DNA form, the CDR3 reads TGTGCCAGCAGCCAACGGACGGTTACCTATGGCTACACCTTC. The complete variable domain, with remaining parts taken from reference TRBV13 and TRBJ1-2, reads AAGVIQSPRHLIKEKRETATLKCYPIPRHDTVYWYQQGPGQDPQFLISFYEKMQSDKGSIPDRFSAQQFSDYHSELNMSSLELGDSALYFCASSQRTVTYGYTFGSGTRLTVV.

The CDR3 nucleotides are TGTGCCACCACGACGGGGGAGTTCACTGAAGCTTTCTTT. Translated, it gives CATTTGEFTEAFF. V is TRBV6-5 and J is TRBJ1-1, with D possibly matching TRBD1 (5 bases). Germline CDR1 reads MNHEY; CDR2 reads SVGAGI. The CDR3 spans 13 residues. Deletions cut 10 bases from V and 4 bases from J, with 16 bases between.

This chain joins TRBV6-5 and TRBJ2-7; D may be TRBD1 (5 bases). There are 13 residues in the CDR3. Trimming took 2 bases from V and 6 from J, leaving 11 bases between them. Germline V CDR1 and CDR2: MNHEY, SVGAGI. In nucleotides, the CDR3 is TGTGCCAGCAGTTACGGGTGGACAACCGAGCAGTACTTC. Protein: CASSYGWTTEQYF.

This clone has a handful of counts. This chain uses TRBV30 with TRBJ1-1, with D perhaps TRBD1 (6 bases). Trimming shortened V by 4 bases and J by 3 bases, and 12 bases separated the two germline ends. Germline V gene sequence: CDR1 GTSNPN, CDR2 SVGIG (reference sequence). CDR3 length: 13 amino acids. CDR3 bases: TGTGCCTGGATGCAGGGGATCTACACTGAAGCTTTCTTT. As protein: CAWMQGIYTEAFF.

This clone was observed a few times. The chain has TRBV11-3 and TRBJ2-3; weak D call: TRBD1 (6 bases). Per germline, CDR1 SGHNT and CDR2 YENEEA. Trimming shortened V by 0 bases and J by 4 bases, and 14 bases separated the two germline ends. The CDR3 has 16 residues. DNA for the CDR3: TGTGCCAGCAGCTTAGAAGGATGGGGGCGGGCAGATACGCAGTATTTT. Translation gives CASSLEGWGRADTQYF.

This clone was found a few times. The V and J genes are TRBV5-6 and TRBJ2-2; D is possibly TRBD1 (6 bases). The germline gives CDR1 SGHDT, CDR2 YYEEEE. The V and J ends lost 0 bases and 5 bases respectively, with 20 bases between them. The CDR3 length is 18 residues. The CDR3: CASSLGIVRGGPTGELFF. CDR3 sequence (DNA): TGTGCCAGCAGCTTGGGAATCGTCAGGGGTGGTCCGACCGGGGAGCTGTTTTTT.

This clone appeared a few times. CDR3 region: CASSLQGQDGYTF. Here the CDR3 DNA reads TGTGCCAGCAGCCTACAGGGGCAGGATGGCTACACCTTC. The V call is TRBV7-3, the J call TRBJ1-2; the match to TRBD1 covers 7 bases. Germline V lookup: CDR1 SGHTA, CDR2 FQGTGA. The CDR3 is 13 residues long. With 5 bases clipped from V and 6 bases from J, the junction kept 6 bases outside the gene matches.

This clone was counted only a few times. The chain uses TRBV30 and TRBJ1-3, with a tentative D call TRBD1 (6 bases). Trimming took 0 bases from V and 0 from J, leaving 9 bases between them. The germline CDR1 and CDR2 sequences are GTSNPN and SVGIG (reference sequence). The CDR3 has 15 amino acids. The CDR3 DNA follows: TGTGCCTGGAGTGTCGAGGGGGGCTCTGGAAACACCATATATTTT. Protein sequence: CAWSVEGGSGNTIYF.

This clone was seen a few times. The rearrangement links TRBV11-2 to TRBJ2-1, with 12 nucleotides matching TRBD2. Losses at the gene ends were 3 bases for V and 5 bases for J; bases not matched to a gene: 2. The CDR3 is 15 amino acids. CDR1 is SGHAT and CDR2 is FQNNGV in the germline V gene. The CDR3 is CASSFGLAGNNEQFF. CDR3 nucleotides: TGTGCCAGCAGCTTCGGACTAGCGGGGAACAATGAGCAGTTCTTC.

This clone showed up just a few times. Other DNA sequences in this sample translate to the same CDR3. This chain joins TRBV30 and TRBJ1-1; D is uncertain. V gave up 2 bases and J gave up 1 base, with 8 bases separating them. The germline gives CDR1 GTSNPN, CDR2 SVGIG (reference sequence). The CDR3 has 13 amino acids. The CDR3 loop reads CAWSRTGNTEAFF. The CDR3 nucleotides read TGTGCCTGGAGTCGGACGGGGAACACTGAAGCTTTCTTT.

The rearrangement joins TRBV6-1 to TRBJ1-6; D might be TRBD1 (6 bases). CDR3 size: 17 residues. The V gene's germline CDR1 is MNHNS and CDR2 SASEGT. The V gene lost 4 bases and the J gene lost 1 base, with 14 bases spanning the gap. DNA for the CDR3: TGTGCCAGCAGTGCCCAAGGGGGGGGATCCTATAATTCACCCCTCCACTTT. Translated, it gives CASSAQGGGSYNSPLHF.

The V and J genes are TRBV7-9 and TRBJ1-1; the D is unclear. The CDR3 is 15 amino acids. Trimming pared 3 bases from V and 7 bases from J, leaving 18 bases between. Germline CDR1 is SEHNR and CDR2 is FQNEAQ (reference sequence). CDR3 DNA: TGTGCCAGCAGCTTCAAGGGCCACCTAGGGTATGAAGCTTTCTTT. Translation gives CASSFKGHLGYEAFF.

The V call is TRBV5-4, the J call TRBJ1-2; a weak D match, TRBD1 (5 bases). The V gene lost 4 bases and the J gene lost 4 bases, with 17 bases spanning the gap. The CDR3 runs to 15 residues. The germline V gene encodes CDR1 SGHNT and CDR2 YYREEE (reference sequence). CDR3 region: CASSARDPERYGYTF. As DNA, the CDR3 is TGTGCCAGCAGCGCCCGGGACCCCGAGCGCTATGGCTACACCTTC.

The chain joins TRBV7-2 to TRBJ1-2, with 8 nucleotides matching TRBD1. Looked up from germline, CDR1 is SGHTA and CDR2 is FQGNSA. The CDR3 consists of 16 residues. V trimming: 3 bases; J trimming: 0 bases; junction bases outside the gene matches: 6. CDR3 in amino acids: CASSLGRGPPNYGYTF. The CDR3 bases are TGTGCCAGCAGCTTGGGCAGGGGGCCTCCTAACTATGGCTACACCTTC.

This clone turned up a few times. The V gene is TRBV7-9, the J gene TRBJ2-1; weak D call: TRBD2 (5 bases). Germline CDR1 reads SEHNR; CDR2 reads FQNEAQ (reference sequence). This CDR3 is built from 12 residues. The germline V and J ends were trimmed by 4 bases and 10 bases, with 11 bases remaining between them. For the CDR3, the DNA is TGTGCCAGCAGCTCCACTGGAGGAGAGCAGTTCTTC. Translating gives CASSSTGGEQFF.

The sample holds a few counts of this clone. This chain joins TRBV25-1 and TRBJ2-1; no firm D call. V lost 6 bases and J 5 bases, leaving 14 bases between the germline ends. The CDR3 has 14 amino acids. Germline V lookup: CDR1 MGHDK, CDR2 SYGVNS. In DNA form, the CDR3 reads TGTGCCAGCAGCCGATACGGTGCAGACAATGAGCAGTTCTTC. It translates to CASSRYGADNEQFF.

This chain uses TRBV5-6 with TRBJ1-2; TRBD1 aligns across 11 bases. The CDR3 spans 17 residues. Germline assignment: CDR1 SGHDT and CDR2 YYEEEE. With 1 base clipped from V and 4 bases from J, the junction kept 9 bases outside the gene matches. The CDR3 bases are TGTGCCAGCAGCTTGCCTTTAGGACAGGGGGCTATCTATGGCTACACCTTC. Protein sequence: CASSLPLGQGAIYGYTF.

This clone has more than one count but fewer than ten. The chain is built from TRBV10-3 and TRBJ2-3, with a possible D match to TRBD1 (6 bases). Per germline, CDR1 ENHRY and CDR2 SYGVKD. V shed 10 bases and J shed 4 bases, with 12 bases lying between them. This CDR3 comprises 12 residues. CDR3 coding DNA: TGTGCCACAGCAGGGGAAGCAGATACGCAGTATTTT. It specifies CATAGEADTQYF.

Comments on this clone: One end of the junction fails to match germline, which may point to a read error. The V and J genes are TRBV7-7 and TRBJ2-5, with D possibly TRBD2 on 6 matching bases. The CDR3 runs 15 residues. Germline assignment: CDR1 SSHAT and CDR2 FNYEAQ (reference sequence). CDR3 sequence reads: CASSRREGRGETQYF. In nucleotides, the CDR3 is TGTGCTAGCAGCCGGAGGGAAGGGCGCGGAGAGACCCAGTACTTC.

This clone was seen only a few times. The chain recombines TRBV7-2 with TRBJ2-3; the match to TRBD2 covers 7 bases. Germline loops: CDR1 SGHTA, CDR2 FQGNSA. J lost 3 bases, V lost 7 bases, and 10 bases had no gene match. The length of the CDR3 is 15 residues. The CDR3, as DNA: TGTGCCAGCATCCCCCAAGCGGGGCATACAGATACGCAGTATTTT. Translation: CASIPQAGHTDTQYF. Full variable domain (outside the CDR3, taken from reference TRBV7-2 and TRBJ2-3): GAGVSQSPSNKVTEKGKDVELRCDPISGHTALYWYRQSLGQGLEFLIYFQGNSAPDKSGLPSDRFSAERTGGSVSTLTIQRTQQEDSAVYLCASIPQAGHTDTQYFGPGTRLTVL.

CDR3 protein: CASSTAGTGNYGYTF. CDR3 nucleotide sequence: TGTGCCAGTAGTACCGCCGGGACAGGGAACTATGGCTACACCTTC. V gene TRBV19 combines with J gene TRBJ1-2, with 9 bases that match TRBD1. The germline gives CDR1 LNHDA, CDR2 SQIVND (reference sequence). This CDR3 is built from 15 residues. The junction had 5 bases not matched to a gene; V was cut back by 4 bases and J by 2 bases.